This is a list of T cell receptor beta chains from one sample in a study of T-cell memory formation after mild COVID-19. From the 5' RACE reads, TCRdb called clonotypes with MiXCR, one entry per CDR3 protein. The top ten clones hold approximately 24% of a sample with fewer than 75,000 distinct CDR3 sequences, approximately 12% of them seen once. What was sequenced was PBMCs or a T cell subset sorted from them (not recorded which). Receptor source: a man between 18 and 29 years old who had mild COVID-19 (a few samples of this study predate the infection). Cell type and time point are not known. The CDR3 runs from the conserved cysteine through the conserved F or W. A D gene is named only where the DNA matches it firmly. Clone size is not always given. Where it is, it says once, few, many or a class for expanded clones.

d_call	v_call	clone_size	j_call	cdr3_length	cdr3_aa	cdr3_nt
TRBD1	TRBV6-5	NA	TRBJ1-6	17	CASSLPPGGPSNSPLHF	TGTGCCAGCAGCCTTCCTCCAGGGGGCCCCTCTAATTCACCCCTCCACTTT
NA	TRBV25-1	NA	TRBJ1-1	12	CASGRQNTEAFF	TGTGCCAGCGGGCGACAGAACACTGAAGCTTTCTTT
NA	TRBV12-3/TRBV12-4	NA	TRBJ2-5	14	CASSLGGRGETQYF	TGTGCCAGCAGTTTAGGCGGACGAGGAGAGACCCAGTACTTC
NA	TRBV5-1	NA	TRBJ2-5	14	CASSLGPGQETQYF	TGCGCCAGCAGCTTGGGTCCGGGGCAAGAGACCCAGTACTTC
TRBD1	TRBV5-1	few	TRBJ2-5	15	CATSSTGTGEETQYF	TGCGCCACCAGCAGTACCGGGACAGGAGAAGAGACCCAGTACTTC
NA	TRBV20-1	NA	TRBJ1-2	13	CSGRHPTTYGYTF	TGCAGTGGCCGACATCCCACAACCTATGGCTACACCTTC
NA	TRBV7-3	NA	TRBJ2-3	14	CASRSGSGTDTQYF	TGTGCCAGCAGATCGGGATCGGGGACAGATACGCAGTATTTT
NA	TRBV7-3	many	TRBJ2-1	14	CASSSTGNTNEQFF	TGTGCCAGCAGCTCTACAGGGAATACCAATGAGCAGTTCTTC
TRBD2	TRBV19	few	TRBJ2-1	11	CASYSGNEQFF	TGTGCCAGTTATAGCGGGAATGAGCAGTTCTTC
TRBD1	TRBV28	NA	TRBJ2-4	19	CASSPRTGLNLLAKNIQYF	TGTGCCAGCAGTCCGAGGACAGGGCTAAACCTCCTAGCCAAAAACATTCAGTACTTC
NA	TRBV20-1	NA	TRBJ2-2	15	CSARLTSFDTGELFF	TGCAGTGCTAGATTGACTAGTTTCGACACCGGGGAGCTGTTTTTT
NA	TRBV4-2	few	TRBJ2-2	13	CASSHRGSGELFF	TGTGCCAGCAGCCACAGGGGTTCCGGGGAGCTGTTTTTT
TRBD2	TRBV5-1	few	TRBJ2-3	16	CASSLYTSGGAITQYF	TGCGCCAGCAGCTTGTATACTAGCGGGGGGGCAATTACGCAGTATTTT
NA	TRBV27	few	TRBJ1-2	17	CASLGRGLGEGIYGYTF	TGTGCCAGCCTCGGACGAGGGTTGGGAGAGGGGATATATGGCTACACCTTC
NA	TRBV7-8	NA	TRBJ1-2	14	CASSLALGSGGYTF	TGTGCCAGCAGCTTAGCGTTGGGTTCTGGCGGCTACACCTTC
TRBD2	TRBV9	NA	TRBJ2-1	18	CASSVGSSGGLSTNEQFF	TGTGCCAGCAGCGTAGGTTCTAGCGGGGGCCTCTCCACAAATGAGCAGTTCTTC
NA	TRBV19	NA	TRBJ1-5	14	CASTTPAGNQPQHF	TGTGCCAGTACCACGCCGGCGGGCAATCAGCCCCAGCATTTT
TRBD1	TRBV12-3/TRBV12-4	many	TRBJ2-2	15	CASRGQGFRTGELFF	TGTGCCAGCAGAGGACAGGGCTTCAGAACCGGGGAGCTGTTTTTT
NA	TRBV20-1	NA	TRBJ2-6	15	CSARGGHSGANVLTF	TGCAGTGCTAGAGGGGGCCACTCTGGGGCCAACGTCCTGACTTTC
NA	TRBV5-4	NA	TRBJ2-7	16	CASSRGGTSWSDEQYF	TGTGCCAGCAGCCGAGGGGGGACCTCTTGGAGCGACGAGCAGTACTTC
NA	TRBV7-3	many	TRBJ2-5	13	CASSLSPQETQYF	TGTGCCAGCAGCTTATCACCCCAAGAGACCCAGTACTTC
TRBD2	TRBV5-1	many	TRBJ2-3	15	CARGGTSECTDTQYF	TGCGCCAGGGGCGGGACTAGCGAGTGCACAGATACGCAGTATTTT
NA	TRBV18	few	TRBJ1-2	14	CASSPNGGAGGYTF	TGTGCCAGCTCACCCAACGGTGGGGCTGGCGGCTACACCTTC
TRBD1	TRBV12-3/TRBV12-4	many	TRBJ1-5	16	CASSLPGQGRGQPQHF	TGTGCCAGCAGTTTACCGGGACAGGGCCGGGGCCAGCCCCAGCATTTT
NA	TRBV5-1	few	TRBJ2-1	12	CASSLFQNEQFF	TGCGCCAGCAGCTTGTTCCAAAATGAGCAGTTCTTC
NA	TRBV7-6	few	TRBJ1-1	14	CASSLWGLDTEAFF	TGTGCCAGCAGCTTGTGGGGGCTTGACACTGAAGCTTTCTTT
NA	TRBV7-2	few	TRBJ2-2	15	CASSLGTGYTGELFF	TGTGCCAGCAGCTTAGGGACGGGGTACACCGGGGAGCTGTTTTTT
TRBD1	TRBV19	many	TRBJ1-2	15	CASSISSQGDYGYTF	TGTGCCAGTAGTATATCATCTCAGGGGGACTATGGCTACACCTTC
NA	TRBV20-1	NA	TRBJ1-1	13	CSARDRTAAEAFF	TGCAGTGCTAGAGATCGAACAGCTGCTGAAGCTTTCTTT
NA	TRBV4-3	few	TRBJ2-3	15	CASSSRGWVSDTQYF	TGCGCCAGCAGCTCTCGGGGGTGGGTGTCAGATACGCAGTATTTT
TRBD2	TRBV5-1	few	TRBJ2-3	18	CASSLAVAGVFSTDTQYF	TGCGCCAGCAGCTTGGCGGTAGCGGGGGTATTCAGCACAGATACGCAGTATTTT
NA	TRBV30	NA	TRBJ1-6	13	CAWSLDSYSPLHF	TGTGCCTGGAGTCTGGACAGTTATTCACCCCTCCACTTT
NA	TRBV6-2/TRBV6-3	NA	TRBJ1-1	12	CASSYSADHCFF	TGTGCCAGCAGTTACTCGGCGGACCATTGCTTCTTT
NA	TRBV20-1	NA	TRBJ2-5	12	CSARGSGETQYF	TGCAGTGCTAGAGGGTCCGGAGAGACCCAGTACTTC
NA	TRBV7-8	few	TRBJ2-5	12	CASGLRGETQYF	TGTGCCAGCGGGTTACGGGGAGAGACCCAGTACTTC
NA	TRBV5-1	many	TRBJ2-3	13	CASRHDSTDTQYF	TGCGCCAGCAGACACGACAGCACAGATACGCAGTATTTT
NA	TRBV2	NA	TRBJ2-7	16	CASSEARLVIAYEQYF	TGTGCCAGCAGTGAAGCGCGTCTAGTTATTGCCTACGAGCAGTACTTC
NA	TRBV7-2	few	TRBJ1-3	15	CASSYGPSGGNTIYF	TGTGCCAGCAGCTATGGGCCCTCGGGCGGAAACACCATATATTTT
TRBD2	TRBV18	many	TRBJ2-1	16	CASAGLAGTSYNEQFF	TGTGCCAGCGCGGGACTAGCGGGGACCTCCTACAATGAGCAGTTCTTC
NA	TRBV9	many	TRBJ2-7	15	CASSADVSRAYEQYF	TGTGCCAGCAGCGCGGACGTCAGCCGGGCCTACGAGCAGTACTTC
NA	TRBV4-2	NA	TRBJ1-5	15	CASSQGLVSGQPQHF	TGTGCCAGCAGCCAGGGACTGGTTTCCGGTCAGCCCCAGCATTTT
NA	TRBV6-4	NA	TRBJ2-1	14	CASSEGSLYNEQFF	TGTGCCAGCAGTGAAGGGAGTTTATACAATGAGCAGTTCTTC
TRBD2	TRBV4-3	NA	TRBJ2-7	19	CASSQEVGSGGAISREQYF	TGCGCCAGCAGCCAAGAAGTCGGCAGCGGGGGGGCCATATCTCGCGAGCAGTACTTC
NA	TRBV6-1	few	TRBJ2-3	17	CASSDSVPLTSTDTQYF	TGTGCCAGCAGTGATAGCGTTCCCCTGACTAGCACAGATACGCAGTATTTT
TRBD1	TRBV3-1	NA	TRBJ1-1	15	CASSQGQEANTEAFF	TGTGCCAGCAGCCAGGGACAGGAGGCGAACACTGAAGCTTTCTTT
NA	TRBV7-2	few	TRBJ1-2	16	CASSIQPGQGHYGYTF	TGTGCCAGCAGCATACAACCAGGGCAGGGCCACTATGGCTACACCTTC
NA	TRBV10-3	NA	TRBJ1-1	16	CAIRGSAGKADTEAFF	TGTGCCATCAGAGGATCTGCAGGGAAAGCGGACACTGAAGCTTTCTTT
TRBD1	TRBV27	few	TRBJ2-5	13	CASSKQGSETQYF	TGTGCCAGCAGCAAACAGGGGTCAGAGACCCAGTACTTC
NA	TRBV9	few	TRBJ1-2	15	CASSVGGPVNYGYTF	TGTGCCAGCAGCGTAGGCGGGCCCGTGAACTATGGCTACACCTTC
NA	TRBV6-5	NA	TRBJ2-7	13	CASSLDSTYEQYF	TGTGCCAGCAGTTTAGACAGCACCTACGAGCAGTACTTC
NA	TRBV12-3/TRBV12-4	NA	TRBJ1-3	14	CASSRYRVGNTIYF	TGTGCCAGCAGCCGGTACAGGGTTGGAAACACCATATATTTT
NA	TRBV9	few	TRBJ2-3	14	CASSVAGDADTQYF	TGTGCCAGCAGCGTAGCAGGGGACGCAGATACGCAGTATTTT
NA	TRBV12-3/TRBV12-4	many	TRBJ1-4	13	CASSLAGLEKLFF	TGTGCCAGCAGTTTAGCCGGGCTTGAAAAACTGTTTTTT